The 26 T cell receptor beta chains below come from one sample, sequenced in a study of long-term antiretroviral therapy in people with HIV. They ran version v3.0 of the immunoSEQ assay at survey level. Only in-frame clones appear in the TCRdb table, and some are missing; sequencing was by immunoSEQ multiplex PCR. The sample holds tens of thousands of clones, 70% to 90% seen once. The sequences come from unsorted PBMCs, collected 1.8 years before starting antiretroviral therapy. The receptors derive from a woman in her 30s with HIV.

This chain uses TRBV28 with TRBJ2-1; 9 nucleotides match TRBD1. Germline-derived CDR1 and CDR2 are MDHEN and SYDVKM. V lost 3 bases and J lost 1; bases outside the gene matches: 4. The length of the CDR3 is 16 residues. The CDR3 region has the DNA TGTGCCAGCAGTTTCCCGACAGGGGGTTCCTACAATGAGCAGTTCTTC. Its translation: CASSFPTGGSYNEQFF.

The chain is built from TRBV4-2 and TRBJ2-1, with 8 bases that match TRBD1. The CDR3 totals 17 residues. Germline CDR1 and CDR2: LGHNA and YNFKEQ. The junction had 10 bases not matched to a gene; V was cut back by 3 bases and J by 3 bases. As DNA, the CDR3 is TGTGCCAGCAGCCACCAATTGGACAGGGAGCTCTACAATGAGCAGTTCTTC. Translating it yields CASSHQLDRELYNEQFF.

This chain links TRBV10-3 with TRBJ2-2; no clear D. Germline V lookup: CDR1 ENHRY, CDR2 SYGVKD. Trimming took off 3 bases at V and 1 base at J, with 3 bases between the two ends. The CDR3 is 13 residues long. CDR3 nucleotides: TGTGCCATCAGTGATGGGAACACCGGGGAGCTGTTTTTT. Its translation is CAISDGNTGELFF.

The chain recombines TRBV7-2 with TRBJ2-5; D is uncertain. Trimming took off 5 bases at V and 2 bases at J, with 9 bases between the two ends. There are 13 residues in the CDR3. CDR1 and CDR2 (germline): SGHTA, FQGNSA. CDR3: CASSPRRQETQYF. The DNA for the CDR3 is TGTGCCAGCAGCCCCCGCAGGCAAGAGACCCAGTACTTC.

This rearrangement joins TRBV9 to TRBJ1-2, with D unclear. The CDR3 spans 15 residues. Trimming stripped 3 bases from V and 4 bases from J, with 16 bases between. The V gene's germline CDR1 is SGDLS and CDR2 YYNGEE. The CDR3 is CASSDLLTPTYGYTF. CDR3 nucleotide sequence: TGTGCCAGCAGCGACCTCCTGACACCTACCTATGGCTACACCTTC.

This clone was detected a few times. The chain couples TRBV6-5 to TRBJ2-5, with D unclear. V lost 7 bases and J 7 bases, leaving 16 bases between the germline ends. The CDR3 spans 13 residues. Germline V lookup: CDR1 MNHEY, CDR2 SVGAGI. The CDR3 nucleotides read TGTGCCAGCACCACCCCCCTTGAAGGGACCCAGTACTTC. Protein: CASTTPLEGTQYF.

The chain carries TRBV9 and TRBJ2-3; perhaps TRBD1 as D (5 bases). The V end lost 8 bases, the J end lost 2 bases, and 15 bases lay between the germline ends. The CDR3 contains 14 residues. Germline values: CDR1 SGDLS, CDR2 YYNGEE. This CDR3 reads CASCGNRTTDTQYF. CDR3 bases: TGTGCCAGTTGCGGCAACAGGACCACAGATACGCAGTATTTT.

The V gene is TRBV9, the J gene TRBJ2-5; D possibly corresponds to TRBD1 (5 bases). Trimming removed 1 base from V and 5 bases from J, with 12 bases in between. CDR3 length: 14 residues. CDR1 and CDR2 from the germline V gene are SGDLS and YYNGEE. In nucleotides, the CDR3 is TGTGCCAGCAGCGTATCAGGGTTGAAGGAGACCCAGTACTTC. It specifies CASSVSGLKETQYF.

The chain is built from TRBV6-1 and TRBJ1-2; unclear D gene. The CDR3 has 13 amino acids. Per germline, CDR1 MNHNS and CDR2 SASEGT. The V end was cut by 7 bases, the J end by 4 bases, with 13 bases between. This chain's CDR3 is CASKPGPIYGYTF. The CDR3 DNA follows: TGTGCCAGCAAGCCGGGCCCCATCTATGGCTACACCTTC.

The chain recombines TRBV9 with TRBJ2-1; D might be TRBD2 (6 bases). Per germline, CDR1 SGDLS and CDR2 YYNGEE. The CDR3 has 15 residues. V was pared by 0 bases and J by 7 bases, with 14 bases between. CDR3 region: CASSVEDGRGNEQFF. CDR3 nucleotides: TGTGCCAGCAGCGTAGAGGATGGTCGGGGGAATGAGCAGTTCTTC.

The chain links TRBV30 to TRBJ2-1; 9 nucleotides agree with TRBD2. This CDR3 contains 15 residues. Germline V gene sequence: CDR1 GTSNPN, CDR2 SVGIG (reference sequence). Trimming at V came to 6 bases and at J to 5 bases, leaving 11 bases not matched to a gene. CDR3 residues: CACGQDSGGHNEQFF. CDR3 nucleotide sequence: TGTGCCTGCGGCCAAGATAGCGGGGGTCACAATGAGCAGTTCTTC.

In nucleotides, the CDR3 is TGTGCCATCAGTGAGGAACAGGGGGCGCGAAGAGGTCCTAACTATGGCTACACCTTC. Amino acids: CAISEEQGARRGPNYGYTF. The J gene is TRBJ1-2, the V gene TRBV10-3; 9 bases agree with TRBD1. Germline V gives CDR1 ENHRY, CDR2 SYGVKD. With V trimmed by 2 bases and J by 0 bases, 13 bases remained unmatched. The CDR3 has 19 amino acids.

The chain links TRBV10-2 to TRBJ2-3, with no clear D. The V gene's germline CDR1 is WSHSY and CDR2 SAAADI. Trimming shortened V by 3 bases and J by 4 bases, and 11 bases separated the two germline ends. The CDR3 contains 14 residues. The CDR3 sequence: CASSEAGVADTQYF. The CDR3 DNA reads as TGCGCCAGCAGTGAAGCAGGAGTGGCAGATACGCAGTATTTT.

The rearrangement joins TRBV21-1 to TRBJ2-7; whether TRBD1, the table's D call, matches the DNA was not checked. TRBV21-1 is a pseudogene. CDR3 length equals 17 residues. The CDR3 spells CASSKGEMGDRSYEQYV. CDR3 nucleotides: TGTGCCAGCAGCAAAGGGGAGATGGGGGACAGGTCCTACGAGCAGTACGTC.

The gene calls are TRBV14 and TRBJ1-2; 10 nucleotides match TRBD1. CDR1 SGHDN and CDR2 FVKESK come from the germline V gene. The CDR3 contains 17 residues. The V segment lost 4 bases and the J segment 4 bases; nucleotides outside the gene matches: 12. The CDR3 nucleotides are TGTGCCAGCAGCCCGTCCCGGGACAGGGGAGTCGGCTATGGCTACACCTTC. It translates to CASSPSRDRGVGYGYTF.

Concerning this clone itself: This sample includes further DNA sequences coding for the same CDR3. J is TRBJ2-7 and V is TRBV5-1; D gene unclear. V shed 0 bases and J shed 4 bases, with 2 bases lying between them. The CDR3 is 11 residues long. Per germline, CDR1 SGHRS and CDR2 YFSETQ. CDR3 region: CASSLGYEQYF. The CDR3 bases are TGCGCCAGCAGCTTGGGTTACGAGCAGTACTTC.

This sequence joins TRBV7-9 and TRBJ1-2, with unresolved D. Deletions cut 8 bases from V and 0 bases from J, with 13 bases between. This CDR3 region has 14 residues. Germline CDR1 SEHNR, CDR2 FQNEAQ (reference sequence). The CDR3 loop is CASAPGRSNYGYTF. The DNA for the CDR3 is TGTGCCAGCGCCCCGGGCAGGTCTAACTATGGCTACACCTTC.

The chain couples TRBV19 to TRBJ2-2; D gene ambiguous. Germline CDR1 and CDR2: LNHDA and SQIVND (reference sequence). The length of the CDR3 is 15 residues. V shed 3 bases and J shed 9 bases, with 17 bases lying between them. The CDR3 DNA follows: TGTGCCAGTAGTATGCACATTGGTTCTTCGAGGGAGCTGTTTTTT. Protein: CASSMHIGSSRELFF. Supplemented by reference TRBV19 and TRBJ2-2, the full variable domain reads DGGITQSPKYLFRKEGQNVTLSCEQNLNHDAMYWYRQDPGQGLRLIYYSQIVNDFQKGDIAEGYSVSREKKESFPLTVTSAQKNPTAFYLCASSMHIGSSRELFFGEGSRLTVL.

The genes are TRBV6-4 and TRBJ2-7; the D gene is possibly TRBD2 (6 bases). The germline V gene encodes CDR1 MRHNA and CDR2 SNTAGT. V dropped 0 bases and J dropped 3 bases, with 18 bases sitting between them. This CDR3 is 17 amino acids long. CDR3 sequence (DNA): TGTGCCAGCAGTGACTCGAGTAGCGGAAGTTCAAACTACGAGCAGTACGTC. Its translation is CASSDSSSGSSNYEQYV.

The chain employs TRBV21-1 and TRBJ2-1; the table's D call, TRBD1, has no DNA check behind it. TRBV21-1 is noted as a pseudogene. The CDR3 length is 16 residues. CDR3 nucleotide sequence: TGTGCCAGCAGCAAAGGGGAGGGACAGGGGGCAGATGAGCAGTTCTTC. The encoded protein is CASSKGEGQGADEQFF.

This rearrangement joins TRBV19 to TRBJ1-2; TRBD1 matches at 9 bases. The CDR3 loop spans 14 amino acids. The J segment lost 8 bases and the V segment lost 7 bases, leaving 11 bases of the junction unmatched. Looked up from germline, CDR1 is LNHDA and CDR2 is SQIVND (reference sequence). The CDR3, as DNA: TGTGCCAGTACACTCCTAGGACAGGGGTACGGCTACACCTTC. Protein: CASTLLGQGYGYTF.

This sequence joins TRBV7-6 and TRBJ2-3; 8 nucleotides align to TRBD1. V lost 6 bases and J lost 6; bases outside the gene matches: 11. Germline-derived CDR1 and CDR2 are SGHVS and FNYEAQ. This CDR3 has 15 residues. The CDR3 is CASSYTGGEGDTQYF. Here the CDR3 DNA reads TGTGCCAGCAGTTATACAGGGGGTGAGGGGGATACGCAGTATTTT. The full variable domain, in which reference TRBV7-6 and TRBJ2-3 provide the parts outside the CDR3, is GAGVSQSPRYKVTKRGQDVALRCDPISGHVSLYWYRQALGQGPEFLTYFNYEAQQDKSGLPNDRFSAERPEGSISTLTIQRTEQRDSAMYRCASSYTGGEGDTQYFGPGTRLTVL.

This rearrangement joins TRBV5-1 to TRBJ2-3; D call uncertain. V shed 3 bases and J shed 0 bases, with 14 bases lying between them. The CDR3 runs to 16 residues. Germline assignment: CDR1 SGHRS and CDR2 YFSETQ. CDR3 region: CASSSTPGLSTDTQYF. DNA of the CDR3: TGCGCCAGCAGCTCCACCCCGGGCCTTAGCACAGATACGCAGTATTTT.

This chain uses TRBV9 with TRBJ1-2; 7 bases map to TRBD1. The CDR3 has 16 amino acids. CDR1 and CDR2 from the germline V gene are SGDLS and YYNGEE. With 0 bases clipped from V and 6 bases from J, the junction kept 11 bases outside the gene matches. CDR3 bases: TGTGCCAGCAGCGTAGCGCATGGCGGGACAGATAATGGCTACACCTTC. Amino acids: CASSVAHGGTDNGYTF. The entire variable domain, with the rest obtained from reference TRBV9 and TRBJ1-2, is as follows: DSGVTQTPKHLITATGQRVTLRCSPRSGDLSVYWYQQSLDQGLQFLIQYYNGEERAKGNILERFSAQQFPDLHSELNLSSLELGDSALYFCASSVAHGGTDNGYTFGSGTRLTVV.

This CDR3 is CASSPGAGSPGDTQYF. As DNA, the CDR3 is TGCGCCAGCAGCCCCGGGGCGGGAAGCCCTGGAGATACGCAGTATTTT. J is TRBJ2-3 and V is TRBV5-1, with a weak D call TRBD2 (6 bases). The CDR3 consists of 16 residues. V shed 4 bases and J shed 5 bases, with 20 bases lying between them. The germline CDR1 and CDR2 sequences are SGHRS and YFSETQ.

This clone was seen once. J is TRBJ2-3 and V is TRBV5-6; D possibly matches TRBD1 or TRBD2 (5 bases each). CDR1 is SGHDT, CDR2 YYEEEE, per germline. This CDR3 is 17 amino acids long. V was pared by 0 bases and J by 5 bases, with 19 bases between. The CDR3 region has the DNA TGTGCCAGCAGCTTGGCCTCTGTAACAGGAGGTAGAGATACGCAGTATTTT. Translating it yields CASSLASVTGGRDTQYF.